This entry concerns a single T cell receptor (beta chain). The target antigen is unknown. The data were produced by immunoSEQ multiplex PCR, yet TCRdb's version contains in-frame clones alone and is incomplete. The sample includes approximately 90,000 clones, 89% of them seen just once. The length of the CDR3 is 18 residues. V was shortened by 0 bases and J by 4 bases, with 21 bases between the two germline ends. CDR1 is SGHNT and CDR2 is YENEEA in the germline V gene. The sample belongs to a study of T cell responses to AZD1222 COVID-19 vaccine. Findings of the study overall: Repertoire samples came only from after the peak T cell response. Donors were chiefly white British, with a greater number of females, and clonal diversity was perhaps underestimated. Only five or six individuals given AZD1222 were seropositive at baseline.

The chain links TRBV11-3 to TRBJ1-2, with D possibly being TRBD1 (6 bases). Sequencing was performed on peripheral blood, taken 28 days after the second AZD1222 dose. This clonotype was sampled from an adult who received the AZD1222 COVID-19 vaccine. Here the CDR3 reads CASSLDRGPRDNFYGYTF. CDR3 coding DNA: TGTGCCAGCAGCTTAGATAGGGGACCCCGGGACAACTTCTATGGCTACACCTTC.